This TCR beta chain was sequenced for a study of blood T cell repertoires in COVID-19. Whole-study context: Acute and convalescent COVID-19 specimens originated in the United States, Italy and Spain. PBMCs, B-cell-depleted T cells, or T cells provided the cDNA or gDNA that made up the material.

The CDR3 consists of 15 residues. Germline V gene lookup returns CDR1 SGHRS and CDR2 YFSETQ. V lost 4 bases to trimming and J lost 3 bases; unmatched junction nucleotides: 6. Repertoires were generated with immunoSEQ multiplex PCR, while TCRdb's copy carries only in-frame clones and drops some. The table has 150,000 to 200,000 clones, 90% seen once. The chain links TRBV5-1 to TRBJ1-1, with 10 bases fitting TRBD1. Material for sequencing was peripheral blood. The clonotype comes from a man aged 50 to 60 with acute or convalescent COVID-19. The CDR3 coding sequence is TGCGCCAGCAGCGACGACAGGGGGCAGCACACTGAAGCTTTCTTT. Amino acids: CASSDDRGQHTEAFF.